The clone carrying this T cell receptor beta chain turned up a few times. Its specificity is unknown. By way of CD45RO/CCR7/CD25/CD127/CD95/CD27, the CD4+ regulatory, stem cell-like memory, central memory and naive cells were sorted. The data are from a study of beta chain features in type 1 diabetes. About the research overall: Examination covered some 110,000,000 sorted cells spanning all samples.

Points from the study as a whole: The study found fewer insertions and more deletions at VDJ junctions in type 1 diabetes patients. For Type 1 diabetes patients, all four CD4+ subsets carried TCRB CDR3s that were moderately but significantly shorter.

Every isolated RNA sample was fully reverse transcribed, so sequencing captured expressed TCRB transcripts. Sequencing was performed with immunoSEQ multiplex PCR; in TCRdb, only in-frame clones are kept and a portion is missing. The sample lists almost 350,000 clones, approximately 9.9% occurring once. The CDR3 totals 13 residues. Germline CDR1 and CDR2: MGHDK and SYGVNS. Trimming removed 6 bases at V and 4 bases at J, with 12 bases between. Sequenced: central memory CD4+ T cells from blood. The chain is built from TRBV25-1 and TRBJ1-1; perhaps TRBD1 as D (6 bases). This clonotype was sampled from a man aged 25 to 40 with type 1 diabetes. The CDR3 sequence is CASSLQGATEAFF. CDR3 nucleotide sequence: TGTGCCAGCAGCCTACAGGGAGCCACTGAAGCTTTCTTT.